Listed below are T cell receptor beta chains from one sample, sequenced in a study of PD-1 blockade in classical Hodgkin lymphoma. The protocol was immunoSEQ multiplex PCR, while the TCRdb copy is restricted to in-frame clones and leaves out a portion. This sample has tens of thousands of clones, with approximately 82% found just once. Sequencing used peripheral blood mononuclear cells (PBMCs), obtained before the second cycle of nivolumab. These receptors were taken from a human donor with classical Hodgkin lymphoma. The CDR3 runs from the conserved cysteine through the conserved F or W. Expanded clones get a size class; other rows say once, few or many, or leave the size out.

v_call	cdr3_length	clone_size	j_call	cdr3_aa
TRBV7-2	13	.	TRBJ2-7	CASSVITSYEQYF
TRBV7-9	17	.	TRBJ2-7	CASSFLGGRTSVYEQYF
TRBV9	15	.	TRBJ2-7	CASSVLPEDTYEQYF
TRBV30	14	few	TRBJ2-7	CAWTAGPGTYEQYF
TRBV19	15	.	TRBJ1-1	CASTPDREENTEAFF
TRBV6-6	13	.	TRBJ2-7	CASSYYSSYEQYF
TRBV19	12	large	TRBJ1-5	CASSMGIQPQHF
TRBV4-3	17	.	TRBJ2-1	CASSQDNLQSSYNEQFF
TRBV11-2	15	.	TRBJ2-7	CASSLGQGRSYEQYF
TRBV6-5	13	.	TRBJ1-2	CASSPRTDYGYTF
TRBV5-6	16	.	TRBJ1-4	CASSPIPGQGDEKLFF
TRBV27	13	.	TRBJ2-7	CASSHGTSYEQYF
TRBV28	12	.	TRBJ1-5	CASSLPRGPQHF
TRBV4-1	15	.	TRBJ1-5	CASSQRLYSNQPQHF
TRBV29-1	11	.	TRBJ2-7	CSVWKRSEQYF
TRBV5-5	14	.	TRBJ1-1	CASSLVWGDTEAFF
TRBV7-2	15	.	TRBJ2-1	CASSQFGGAVYEQFF
TRBV7-9	14	.	TRBJ1-4	CASSPQGGVEKLFF
TRBV12-5	12	.	TRBJ1-1	CASGQMTTEAFF
TRBV15	14	.	TRBJ2-2	CATSREKNTGELFF
TRBV2	13	.	TRBJ1-2	CASRADGPYGYTF
TRBV28	16	.	TRBJ1-2	CASRLDSGTGGHGYTF
TRBV7-9	15	.	TRBJ2-1	CASSLKQSSYNEQFF
TRBV30	13	few	TRBJ2-2	CAWGAGNTGELFF
TRBV28	11	.	TRBJ2-7	CASRVSYEQYF
TRBV6-1	15	.	TRBJ2-7	CASSEAEGQPYEQYF
TRBV2	16	.	TRBJ1-5	CASSQRPSGMGTPQHF
TRBV4-2	14	.	TRBJ2-5	CASSQLAGRETQYF
TRBV2	14	.	TRBJ1-1	CASRREQGGTEAFF
TRBV13	17	medium-sized	TRBJ1-2	CASSADPGEGANYGYTF
TRBV6-6	16	once	TRBJ1-1	CASSLRHPRLITEAFF
TRBV28	14	.	TRBJ2-1	CASIRGRAYNEQFF
TRBV7-3	13	.	TRBJ2-2	CASSATITGELFF
TRBV6-5	11	.	TRBJ1-2	CATQGGSGYTF
TRBV7-8	15	.	TRBJ2-7	CASRIVGTGFYEQYF
TRBV28	16	.	TRBJ1-1	CASSLIGRGTLKGAFF
TRBV19	13	.	TRBJ2-5	CASSARGGETQYF